The rows below give T cell receptor beta chains drawn from one sample of a study of cytomegalovirus exposure and HLA in healthy donors. The repertoire was sequenced with immunoSEQ multiplex PCR; TCRdb's copy has only in-frame clones and lacks some. The sample holds 150,000 or so clones, roughly 77% seen once. Sequencing used PBMCs. The receptors were gathered from a young man in good health and CMV-seropositive. CDR3s include the opening cysteine and the closing phenylalanine or tryptophan. The D gene is left open where the match is weak. A clone size is listed for some rows: how often the clone was seen (once, few, many), or a class if it is expanded.

d_call j_call v_call cdr3_length clone_size cdr3_aa cdr3_nt
NA TRBJ1-5 TRBV30 15 NA CAWSTPGPRAQPQHF TGTGCCTGGAGTACCCCGGGCCCCAGGGCTCAGCCCCAGCATTTT
NA TRBJ2-5 TRBV6-5 16 NA CASSSLVWYREETQYF TGTGCCAGCAGTTCACTTGTTTGGTACAGGGAAGAGACCCAGTACTTC
NA TRBJ2-7 TRBV6-5 14 NA CASSYSPAGAEQYF TGTGCCAGCAGTTACTCTCCGGCGGGGGCCGAGCAGTACTTC
TRBD1 TRBJ2-7 TRBV10-1 22 few CASSERTGELALRFRTAYEQYF TGCGCCAGCAGTGAGCGGACAGGGGAGTTAGCGCTTCGATTTCGGACGGCCTACGAGCAGTACTTC
NA TRBJ2-7 TRBV27 12 NA CASSLNRYEQYF TGTGCCAGCAGTCTTAACAGATACGAGCAGTACTTC
TRBD1 TRBJ2-7 TRBV7-2 14 NA CASSLYQGAYEQYF TGTGCCAGCAGCTTATATCAGGGGGCCTACGAGCAGTACTTC
NA TRBJ1-2 TRBV19 15 NA CASSRPGGVNYGYTF TGTGCCAGTAGCCGCCCCGGTGGAGTTAACTATGGCTACACCTTC
TRBD2 TRBJ2-3 TRBV19 15 NA CASSGLAGSTDTQYF TGTGCCAGTTCCGGACTAGCGGGAAGCACAGATACGCAGTATTTT
NA TRBJ1-3 TRBV7-6 15 NA CASSWTDISGNTIYF TGTGCCAGCAGCTGGACGGACATCTCTGGAAACACCATATATTTT
TRBD1 TRBJ1-1 TRBV19 17 NA CASSIDPRDRDLAEAFF TGTGCCAGTAGTATAGACCCCCGGGACAGGGATTTGGCTGAAGCTTTCTTT
NA TRBJ2-7 TRBV5-8 12 once CASSPLTYEQYF TGTGCCAGCAGCCCGTTAACCTACGAGCAGTACTTC
TRBD2 TRBJ2-1 TRBV10-1 15 NA CASSVGTSGSNEQFF TGCGCCAGCAGTGTAGGGACTAGCGGGAGTAATGAGCAGTTCTTC
TRBD2 TRBJ2-5 TRBV7-8 16 NA CASSPTSGTSQETQYF TGTGCCAGCAGCCCGACTAGCGGGACCTCTCAAGAGACCCAGTACTTC
TRBD1 TRBJ1-1 TRBV10-3 15 once CAISEGTGMDTEAFF TGTGCCATCAGTGAGGGGACAGGTATGGACACTGAAGCTTTCTTT
NA TRBJ2-3 TRBV7-9 15 NA CASSQGGAGTDTQYF TGTGCCAGCAGCCAAGGGGGGGCCGGCACAGATACGCAGTATTTT
TRBD2 TRBJ2-7 TRBV5-1 15 few CASSYKTSGRCEQYF TGCGCCAGCAGCTATAAGACTAGCGGGAGATGCGAGCAGTACTTC
NA TRBJ2-1 TRBV5-1 14 NA CASRADSSYNEQFF TGCGCCAGCAGAGCTGACAGCTCCTACAATGAGCAGTTCTTC